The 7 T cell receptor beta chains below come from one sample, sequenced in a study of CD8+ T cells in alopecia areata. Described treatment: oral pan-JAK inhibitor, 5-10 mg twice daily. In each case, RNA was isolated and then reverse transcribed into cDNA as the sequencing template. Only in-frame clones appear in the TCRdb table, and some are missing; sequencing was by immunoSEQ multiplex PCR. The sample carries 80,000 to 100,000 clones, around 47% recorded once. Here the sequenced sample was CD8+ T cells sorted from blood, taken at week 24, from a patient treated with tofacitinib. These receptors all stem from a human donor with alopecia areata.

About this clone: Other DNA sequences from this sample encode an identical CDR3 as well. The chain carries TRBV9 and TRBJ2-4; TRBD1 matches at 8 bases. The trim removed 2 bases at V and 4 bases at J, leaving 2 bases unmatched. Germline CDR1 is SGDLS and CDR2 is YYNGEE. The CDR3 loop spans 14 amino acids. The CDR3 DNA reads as TGTGCCAGCAGCGTTACAGGGGGTAAAAACATTCAGTACTTC. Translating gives CASSVTGGKNIQYF.

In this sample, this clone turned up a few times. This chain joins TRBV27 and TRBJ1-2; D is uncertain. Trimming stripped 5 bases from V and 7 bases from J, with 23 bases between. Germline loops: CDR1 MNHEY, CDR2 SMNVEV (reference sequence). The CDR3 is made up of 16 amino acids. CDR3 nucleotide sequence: TGTGCCAGCAGTCTCAGCATACTTGGTAGCCCCCGTGGCTACACCTTC. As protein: CASSLSILGSPRGYTF.

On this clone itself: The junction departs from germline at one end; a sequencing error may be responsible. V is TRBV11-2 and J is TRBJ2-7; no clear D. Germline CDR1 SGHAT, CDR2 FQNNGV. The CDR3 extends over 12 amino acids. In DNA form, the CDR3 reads TGTGCCAGCAGCTCCGGGCCGCTTGCCCTAGACTTC. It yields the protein CASSSGPLALDF.

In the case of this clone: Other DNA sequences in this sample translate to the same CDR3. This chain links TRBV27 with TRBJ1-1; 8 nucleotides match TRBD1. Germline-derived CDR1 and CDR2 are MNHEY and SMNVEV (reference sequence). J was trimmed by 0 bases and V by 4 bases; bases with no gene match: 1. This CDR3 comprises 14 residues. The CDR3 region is CASSSRGLNTEAFF. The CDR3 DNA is TGTGCCAGCAGTTCCAGGGGGCTGAACACTGAAGCTTTCTTT.

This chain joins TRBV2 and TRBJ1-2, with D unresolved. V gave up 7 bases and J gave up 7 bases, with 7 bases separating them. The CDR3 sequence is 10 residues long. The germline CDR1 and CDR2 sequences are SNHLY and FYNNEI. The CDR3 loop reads CASTEGGYTF. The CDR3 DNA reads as TGTGCCAGCACCGAAGGTGGCTACACCTTC.

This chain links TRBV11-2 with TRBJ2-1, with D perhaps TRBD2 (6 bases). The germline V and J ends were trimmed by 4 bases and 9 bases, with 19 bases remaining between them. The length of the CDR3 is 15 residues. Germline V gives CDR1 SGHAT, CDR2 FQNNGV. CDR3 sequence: CASSSPMFPGSEQFF. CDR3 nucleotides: TGTGCCAGCAGCTCTCCAATGTTTCCCGGGAGTGAGCAGTTCTTC.

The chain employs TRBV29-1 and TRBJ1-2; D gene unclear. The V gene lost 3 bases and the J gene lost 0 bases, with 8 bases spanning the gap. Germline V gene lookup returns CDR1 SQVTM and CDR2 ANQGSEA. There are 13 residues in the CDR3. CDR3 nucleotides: TGCAGCGTTGAGGGCAGAACTAACTATGGCTACACCTTC. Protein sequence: CSVEGRTNYGYTF.